This TCR beta chain was identified during a study of T cells in Graves' hyperthyroidism and ophthalmopathy. Study conclusions and caveats: Appearing also in blood were most of the thyroid clonotypes expanded above 0.001.

On this clonotype: Its antigen is unidentified.

The CDR3 contains 16 residues. V shed 6 bases, J shed 5 bases, and the junction held 13 bases outside the gene matches. The germline V gene has CDR1 SGHAT and CDR2 FQDESV (reference sequence). Regions amplified from RNA transcripts were the TCR beta CDR3 regions. The HTBI primer set was used in a first-round RT-PCR of the TCR CDR3. TCRdb processed the multiplex PCR reads anew with MiXCR; each CDR3 protein has one entry. Seen here are roughly 170,000 distinct CDR3 sequences, 9.4% observed once, and the top ten hold around 20%. The chain combines TRBV11-1 with TRBJ2-3; 8 bases align to TRBD2. The sequenced sample was blood. The clonotype was recovered from a woman under 30 with Graves' hyperthyroidism that later progressed to Graves' ophthalmopathy. In nucleotides, the CDR3 is TGTGCCAGCAGTCCTTCCGGGGGGGCCGCGGGAGATACGCAGTATTTT. Its protein is CASSPSGGAAGDTQYF.